The sequence of this T cell receptor beta chain was determined in a study of chemoradiotherapy in HPV16-positive cancers. Looking at the study overall: A couple of HPV16-positive patients' cells yielded candidate HPV-specific clones and common motifs. Study-level points and caveats: Only a couple of HPV16-positive patients supplied the functional HPV-specificity definition.

Points on this clone: The antigen is unknown.

Measured with immunoSEQ multiplex PCR; TCRdb has only the in-frame clones, and not every one. The repertoire holds approximately 7,500 clones, with around 62% as singletons. With V trimmed by 3 bases and J by 5 bases, 10 bases remained unmatched. CDR3 length equals 15 residues. Germline assignment: CDR1 SGHRS and CDR2 YFSETQ. The chain is built from TRBV5-1 and TRBJ1-1; 7 nucleotides match TRBD1. Collection of the sample occurred from a patient who underwent chemoradiotherapy. The TCR comes from a human donor with HPV-associated anogenital cancer. The CDR3 nucleotides are TGCGCCAGCAGCTCGAGGGCCCAGGGGGATACTGAAGCTTTCTTT. It specifies CASSSRAQGDTEAFF.